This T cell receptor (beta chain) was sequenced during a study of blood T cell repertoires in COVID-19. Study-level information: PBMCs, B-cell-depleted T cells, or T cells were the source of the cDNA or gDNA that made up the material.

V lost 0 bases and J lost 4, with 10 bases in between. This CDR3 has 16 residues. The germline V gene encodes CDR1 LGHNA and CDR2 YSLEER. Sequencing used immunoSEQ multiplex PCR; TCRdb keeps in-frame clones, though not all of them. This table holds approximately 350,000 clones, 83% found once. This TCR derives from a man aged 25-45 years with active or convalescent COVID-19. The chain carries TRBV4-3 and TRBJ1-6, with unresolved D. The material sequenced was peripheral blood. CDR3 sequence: CASSQDVTGYNSPLHF. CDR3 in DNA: TGCGCCAGCAGCCAAGATGTTACGGGGTATAATTCACCCCTCCACTTT.